There are many counts of the clone carrying this TCR beta chain. This sample was included in a study of T-cell reconstitution after alpha-beta-depleted transplantation in children. The TCRbeta library incorporated unique molecular identifiers. MiXCR was run by TCRdb on the PCR reads, yielding one entry per CDR3 protein. The table shows 450,000 to 500,000 distinct CDR3 sequences, with around 12% occurring only once. V was trimmed by 3 bases and J by 6 bases, leaving 9 bases between them. The CDR3 has 14 amino acids. Sequencing used PBMCs from the stem cell graft donor, obtained from the stem cell graft. The chain recombines TRBV12-3 or TRBV12-4 with TRBJ1-6; D is unclear. The sequence was obtained from a human donor who donated a stem cell graft to a child with combined immunodeficiency. In DNA, the CDR3 is TGTGCCAGCAGTTTGCAGATACTTAATTCACCCCTCCACTTT. This sequence encodes CASSLQILNSPLHF.